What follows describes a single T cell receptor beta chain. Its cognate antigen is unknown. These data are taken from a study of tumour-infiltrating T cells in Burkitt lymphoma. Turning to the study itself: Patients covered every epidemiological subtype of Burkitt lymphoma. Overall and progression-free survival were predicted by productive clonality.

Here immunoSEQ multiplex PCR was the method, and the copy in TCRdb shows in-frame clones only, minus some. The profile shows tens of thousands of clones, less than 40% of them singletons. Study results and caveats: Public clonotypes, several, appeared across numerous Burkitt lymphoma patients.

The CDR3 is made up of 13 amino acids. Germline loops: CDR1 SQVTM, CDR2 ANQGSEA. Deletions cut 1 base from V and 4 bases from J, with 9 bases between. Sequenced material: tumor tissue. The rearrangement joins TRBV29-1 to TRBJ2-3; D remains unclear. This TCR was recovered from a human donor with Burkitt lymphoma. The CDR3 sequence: CSVEGRYSDTQYF. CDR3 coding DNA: TGCAGCGTTGAAGGCAGGTATTCAGATACGCAGTATTTT.